This T cell receptor (beta chain) was sequenced during a study of T cells in Graves' hyperthyroidism and ophthalmopathy. Study conclusions and caveats: A model of 13 V-J features distinguished ophthalmopathy from stable hyperthyroidism. Most thyroid-expanded clonotypes above 0.001 were also found in blood.

Uncontrolled infection, other autoimmune disease, pregnancy and lactation each barred patients from inclusion. Orbital computed tomography, thyroid ultrasound, serum thyroxine and TRAb, and clinical symptoms together informed the diagnoses. It was RNA transcripts that yielded the amplified TCR beta CDR3 regions. HTBI primers drove first-round RT-PCR of the TCR CDR3. TCRdb re-derived calls from the multiplex PCR reads in MiXCR, one entry per CDR3 protein. The data hold hundreds of thousands of distinct CDR3 sequences, with over 40% observed a single time. This clonotype was seen a single time. Its antigen is unknown. Sequencing used peripheral blood or thyroid tissue (not recorded which). The TCR sequence derives from an adult man with Graves' disease, either hyperthyroidism or ophthalmopathy (not recorded which).

The CDR3 DNA reads as TGTGCCAGCAGTGAATCGGGCGTTAATGAAAAACTGTTTTTT. This translates into CASSESGVNEKLFF. This chain joins TRBV25-1 and TRBJ1-4; no definite D call. V was shortened by 1 base and J by 4 bases, with 7 bases between the two germline ends. CDR3 length: 14 amino acids. The germline CDR1 and CDR2 sequences are MGHDK and SYGVNS.